The next 2 T cell receptor beta chains were all read from a single sample in a study of T cells after yellow fever vaccination. Using its own MiXCR run on the 5' RACE reads, TCRdb lists one record per CDR3 protein. The table has a few hundred thousand distinct CDR3 sequences, approximately 3.9% seen once. The specimen was PBMCs, collected 5 days after the yellow fever booster vaccination. The receptors were gathered from a man aged 18 to 35 who received the YFV17D yellow fever vaccine.

This clonotype was picked up a small number of times. This sequence joins TRBV11-1 and TRBJ2-1; 7 bases are shared with TRBD2. CDR3 length equals 18 residues. J lost 4 bases, V lost 2 bases, and 14 bases had no gene match. Per germline, CDR1 SGHAT and CDR2 FQDESV (reference sequence). CDR3 protein: CASSLNEGLRGLYNEQFF. The DNA for the CDR3 is TGTGCCAGCAGCTTAAACGAGGGGCTGCGGGGACTATACAATGAGCAGTTCTTC.

This clonotype was found many times. The V and J genes are TRBV20-1 and TRBJ1-4, with TRBD1 identical over 9 bases. The J segment lost 8 bases and the V segment lost 2 bases, leaving 12 bases of the junction unmatched. From germline, CDR1 is DFQATT and CDR2 SNEGSKA (reference sequence). This CDR3 contains 16 residues. This CDR3 is CSARKNPGQGKEKLFF. CDR3 DNA sequence: TGCAGTGCTAGAAAGAACCCGGGACAGGGTAAAGAAAAACTGTTTTTT.